What follows are 18 T cell receptor beta chains derived from one specimen sequenced in a study of early T cells in non-severe SARS-CoV-2 infection. One entry per CDR3 protein results from TCRdb running MiXCR on the 5' RACE reads. The data contain about 77,000 distinct CDR3 sequences, less than 20% of them singletons. Sequencing was carried out using whole blood. The receptor source for this set is an adult who was a healthcare worker with PCR-confirmed SARS-CoV-2 infection or an uninfected control (not recorded which).

Only a few counts were recorded for this clonotype. This chain uses TRBV19 with TRBJ1-5, with D maybe TRBD1 (5 bases). Trimming cost V 2 bases and J 7 bases, with 9 bases left between them. The CDR3 is 13 amino acids. Germline loops: CDR1 LNHDA, CDR2 SQIVND (reference sequence). In DNA form, the CDR3 reads TGTGCCAGTAGTATACGGGGCCACCAGCCCCAGCATTTT. Its translation: CASSIRGHQPQHF. The whole variable domain, filled in from reference TRBV19 and TRBJ1-5, reads DGGITQSPKYLFRKEGQNVTLSCEQNLNHDAMYWYRQDPGQGLRLIYYSQIVNDFQKGDIAEGYSVSREKKESFPLTVTSAQKNPTAFYLCASSIRGHQPQHFGDGTRLSIL.

V gene TRBV12-3 or TRBV12-4 combines with J gene TRBJ1-1; no definite D call. Trimming took off 4 bases at V and 0 bases at J, with 6 bases between the two ends. This CDR3 contains 13 residues. Written as DNA, the CDR3 is TGTGCCAGCAGTTCGGAGATGAACACTGAAGCTTTCTTT. Translated: CASSSEMNTEAFF.

In its sample, this clonotype was seen a few times. This sequence joins TRBV27 and TRBJ1-4, with 7 bases aligning to TRBD1. From germline, CDR1 is MNHEY and CDR2 SMNVEV (reference sequence). The CDR3 sequence is 20 residues long. J was trimmed by 0 bases and V by 8 bases; bases with no gene match: 21. The CDR3 nucleotides are TGTGCCAGCCGTCATTTGGCCCCTCAGGGGGACAGAGCAACTAATGAAAAACTGTTTTTT. Translated: CASRHLAPQGDRATNEKLFF.

This sequence joins TRBV3-1 and TRBJ2-5, with 10 bases lining up with TRBD2. Germline V gene sequence: CDR1 LGHDT, CDR2 YNNKEL (reference sequence). The V and J ends lost 1 base and 4 bases, in that order; junction bases with no gene match: 9. The CDR3 sequence is 17 residues long. CDR3 DNA: TGTGCCAGCAGCCAAGCGCCTAGGAGCGGGGGGGGAGAGACCCAGTACTTC. Protein: CASSQAPRSGGGETQYF.

The rearrangement joins TRBV11-2 to TRBJ1-1; no clear D gene. The V end was cut by 5 bases, the J end by 8 bases, with 15 bases between. Germline V gene sequence: CDR1 SGHAT, CDR2 FQNNGV. CDR3 length equals 13 residues. The CDR3 spells CASSLVSLTEAFF. The CDR3 nucleotides are TGTGCCAGCAGCCTGGTATCCTTGACGGAAGCTTTCTTT.

This clonotype was seen more than once but under ten times. The rearrangement links TRBV3-1 to TRBJ2-5; TRBD1 matches at 7 bases. Germline CDR1 and CDR2: LGHDT and YNNKEL (reference sequence). V dropped 4 bases and J dropped 1; count of bases not matched to a gene: 6. The CDR3 is 15 amino acids. The CDR3 region is CASSPPGTVQETQYF. The CDR3, as DNA: TGTGCCAGCAGCCCCCCCGGGACAGTCCAAGAGACCCAGTACTTC.

This clonotype was seen at least ten times. The chain employs TRBV11-3 and TRBJ2-3, with a tentative D call TRBD2 (6 bases). The ends were cut back, 3 bases at V and 2 bases at J, with 15 bases in the middle. The CDR3 covers 16 residues. The germline gives CDR1 SGHNT, CDR2 YENEEA. In nucleotides, the CDR3 is TGTGCCAGCAGCTTTCAGCGGGCGACTCTCACAGATACGCAGTATTTT. It encodes CASSFQRATLTDTQYF.

This clonotype was recorded only once. This chain uses TRBV11-2 with TRBJ2-2, with 7 bases matching TRBD1. V was pared by 5 bases and J by 4 bases, with 13 bases of the junction left unmatched. The CDR3 consists of 17 residues. The germline CDR1 and CDR2 sequences are SGHAT and FQNNGV. The CDR3 loop is CASSPSPPDRRTGELFF. The CDR3 region has the DNA TGTGCCAGCAGCCCGAGCCCCCCGGACAGGCGCACCGGGGAGCTGTTTTTT. Using reference TRBV11-2 and TRBJ2-2 for the parts outside the CDR3, the full variable domain is EAGVAQSPRYKIIEKRQSVAFWCNPISGHATLYWYQQILGQGPKLLIQFQNNGVVDDSQLPKDRFSAERLKGVDSTLKIQPAKLEDSAVYLCASSPSPPDRRTGELFFGEGSRLTVL.

V is TRBV6-1 and J is TRBJ2-3, with D possibly TRBD1 on 6 matching bases. Trimming shortened V by 1 base and J by 11 bases, and 13 bases separated the two germline ends. CDR1 is MNHNS and CDR2 is SASEGT in the germline V gene. This CDR3 contains 13 residues. The CDR3 loop reads CASSEGVQGQQYF. In DNA, the CDR3 is TGTGCCAGCAGTGAAGGGGTTCAGGGGCAGCAGTATTTT.

This sequence joins TRBV12-3 or TRBV12-4 and TRBJ1-1; a weak D match, TRBD1 (6 bases). V was cut by 5 bases and J by 3 bases, with 16 bases left in between. The CDR3 contains 15 residues. In DNA form, the CDR3 reads TGTGCCAGCAGTCGGAACACCGGGGGGCACACTGAAGCTTTCTTT. Its protein is CASSRNTGGHTEAFF.

CDR3 DNA: TGCAGCGTTGGATTGGGATCGGGAGAGCAGTACTTC. This sequence encodes CSVGLGSGEQYF. This chain connects TRBV29-1 to TRBJ2-7; D possibly corresponds to TRBD2 (5 bases). V lost 4 bases and J lost 7, with 14 bases in between. Germline V gives CDR1 SQVTM, CDR2 ANQGSEA. The length of the CDR3 is 12 residues.

This clonotype has just a few counts. The CDR3 spells CASTRGLTLYEQYF. CDR3 DNA: TGTGCCAGCACCCGTGGCCTAACTCTGTACGAGCAGTACTTC. The rearrangement uses TRBV7-8 and TRBJ2-7; no definite D call. The CDR3 runs 14 residues. The germline V and J ends were trimmed by 7 bases and 4 bases, with 17 bases remaining between them. The germline gives CDR1 SGHVS, CDR2 FQNEAQ. Looking up the rest from reference TRBV7-8 and TRBJ2-7 gives the full variable domain: GAGVSQSPRYKVAKRGQDVALRCDPISGHVSLFWYQQALGQGPEFLTYFQNEAQLDKSGLPSDRFFAERPEGSVSTLKIQRTQQEDSAVYLCASTRGLTLYEQYFGPGTRLTVT.

V is TRBV29-1 and J is TRBJ1-1, with D unresolved. The CDR3 covers 13 residues. V lost 5 bases to trimming and J lost 3 bases, with 13 bases between them. Germline assignment: CDR1 SQVTM and CDR2 ANQGSEA. CDR3 amino acids: CSVQDALYTEAFF. CDR3 in DNA: TGCAGCGTTCAGGACGCCTTGTACACTGAAGCTTTCTTT.

This clonotype was picked up a small number of times. The chain joins TRBV28 to TRBJ1-4, with 8 bases identical to TRBD1. The V segment lost 5 bases and the J segment 4 bases; nucleotides outside the gene matches: 9. CDR1 is MDHEN, CDR2 SYDVKM, per germline. This CDR3 is 16 amino acids long. The CDR3 loop reads CASSGAPGQVNEKLFF. In nucleotides, the CDR3 is TGTGCCAGCAGTGGGGCCCCGGGACAGGTTAATGAAAAACTGTTTTTT.

The chain uses TRBV11-2 and TRBJ1-5; TRBD1 matches 8 bases. Per germline, CDR1 SGHAT and CDR2 FQNNGV. This CDR3 contains 15 residues. V lost 5 bases, J lost 4 bases, and 7 bases stayed unmatched. CDR3 amino acids: CASSGDRLGNQPQHF. The CDR3 DNA follows: TGTGCCAGCAGCGGGGACAGGCTTGGGAATCAGCCCCAGCATTTT.

The chain joins TRBV10-3 to TRBJ1-1, with TRBD1 matching 7 bases. The CDR3 contains 11 residues. J lost 10 bases, V lost 10 bases, and 9 bases had no gene match. In germline, CDR1 is ENHRY, CDR2 SYGVKD. DNA of the CDR3: TGTGCCACCCAATCCGAGGGGGCAGCTTTCTTT. Its protein product is CATQSEGAAFF.

This chain uses TRBV9 with TRBJ1-4, with TRBD1 as a possible D gene (5 bases). The CDR3 covers 9 residues. In germline, CDR1 is SGDLS, CDR2 YYNGEE. The V and J ends lost 9 bases and 15 bases respectively, with 12 bases between them. The CDR3 DNA sequence: TGTGCCACCCAAGGGGTAATGTTTTTT. Translation: CATQGVMFF.

This clonotype occurred many times. This chain joins TRBV12-3 or TRBV12-4 and TRBJ1-2; TRBD1 aligns across 8 bases. This CDR3 is 14 amino acids long. V lost 3 bases, J lost 4 bases, and 4 bases stayed unmatched. The CDR3 is CASSLAGGAYGYTF. For the CDR3, the DNA is TGTGCCAGCAGTTTGGCAGGGGGCGCCTATGGCTACACCTTC.